The 14 T cell receptor beta chains presented below share a single source sample, sequenced in a study of TIL therapy for anti-PD-1-resistant metastatic lung cancer. The immunoSEQ assay was v3. Sequencing used immunoSEQ multiplex PCR; TCRdb keeps in-frame clones, though not all of them. Of 16,000 or so clones listed, over 70% were seen once; the top ten hold under 45%. The time point is: pre-treatment sample, taken before nivolumab and TIL therapy. The starting material was blood, obtained at baseline. All receptors derive from a person aged 25-85 years with non-small cell lung cancer.

The J gene is TRBJ1-6, the V gene TRBV30; tentatively, D is TRBD1 (6 bases). The CDR3 sequence is 13 residues long. With 3 bases removed from V and 7 bases from J, the gap between germline ends came to 10 bases. The germline V gene has CDR1 GTSNPN and CDR2 SVGIG (reference sequence). For the CDR3, the DNA is TGTGCCTGGAGCACAGGGTACAATTCACCCCTCCACTTT. It translates to CAWSTGYNSPLHF.

This chain connects TRBV5-1 to TRBJ2-2; no reliable D call. Looked up from germline, CDR1 is SGHRS and CDR2 is YFSETQ. The CDR3 consists of 13 residues. The V end was cut by 4 bases, the J end by 6 bases, with 10 bases between. The CDR3 DNA reads as TGCGCCAGCAGCCGGGTTGGTGCCGGGGAGCTGTTTTTT. This encodes CASSRVGAGELFF.

The J gene is TRBJ1-5, the V gene TRBV4-2; D ambiguous. CDR1 is LGHNA and CDR2 is YNFKEQ in the germline V gene. The V and J ends lost 4 bases and 1 base respectively, with 17 bases between them. The CDR3 spans 17 residues. The CDR3 here is CASSLSRGRASNQPQHF. The CDR3 DNA sequence: TGTGCCAGCAGCCTTTCCCGGGGTAGGGCGAGCAATCAGCCCCAGCATTTT.

This sequence joins TRBV6-4 and TRBJ1-1, with D possibly matching TRBD1 (6 bases). CDR1 is MRHNA, CDR2 SNTAGT, per germline. There are 15 residues in the CDR3. Between the trimmed V and J ends, which lost 3 bases and 0 bases, there was a span of 11 bases. CDR3 DNA: TGTGCCAGCAGTGAACAGGGTGGCATGAACACTGAAGCTTTCTTT. It is translated as CASSEQGGMNTEAFF.

This chain links TRBV19 with TRBJ1-2; possibly TRBD1 for D (6 bases). Germline loops: CDR1 LNHDA, CDR2 SQIVND (reference sequence). V dropped 5 bases and J dropped 3 bases, with 16 bases sitting between them. The CDR3 loop spans 15 amino acids. CDR3 nucleotide sequence: TGTGCCAGTAGTCGCCCAGGGGTCGTGGACTATGGCTACACCTTC. Translation gives CASSRPGVVDYGYTF.

This rearrangement joins TRBV11-3 to TRBJ2-3; no reliable D call. V lost 1 base to trimming and J lost 2 bases, with 7 bases between them. The CDR3 runs to 14 residues. Germline CDR1 SGHNT, CDR2 YENEEA. CDR3 DNA sequence: TGTGCCAGCAGCTTAGGCAGGTCCACAGATACGCAGTATTTT. This codes for CASSLGRSTDTQYF.

J is TRBJ2-3 and V is TRBV5-4; D is unclear. V lost 0 bases, J lost 0 bases, and 2 bases lay in between. The CDR3 is made up of 13 amino acids. CDR1 and CDR2 (germline): SGHNT, YYREEE (reference sequence). DNA of the CDR3: TGTGCCAGCAGCTTGGAGAGCACAGATACGCAGTATTTT. Encoded protein: CASSLESTDTQYF.

Comments on this clone: Other DNA sequences within the sample encode an identical CDR3. The rearrangement uses TRBV6-4 and TRBJ2-2; D uncertain. This CDR3 comprises 15 residues. Per germline, CDR1 MRHNA and CDR2 SNTAGT. V shed 0 bases and J shed 2 bases, with 7 bases lying between them. As DNA, the CDR3 is TGTGCCAGCAGTGACTCGGATTCTAACACCGGGGAGCTGTTTTTT. Protein sequence: CASSDSDSNTGELFF.

This clone was found once. The chain combines TRBV29-1 with TRBJ2-7; D possibly corresponds to TRBD1 (5 bases). Trimming removed 5 bases at V and 0 bases at J, with 17 bases between. Germline CDR1 SQVTM, CDR2 ANQGSEA. The CDR3 is 15 amino acids. The CDR3 sequence: CSVRVGIDSSYEQYF. DNA of the CDR3: TGCAGCGTTCGGGTGGGAATAGACAGCTCCTACGAGCAGTACTTC.

This clone was seen only a few times. This chain's CDR3 is CASSPNAGGLTPLHF. The CDR3 nucleotides read TGTGCCAGCAGCCCAAATGCAGGGGGGCTGACACCCCTCCACTTT. This chain joins TRBV7-9 and TRBJ1-6; 7 nucleotides agree with TRBD1. The germline V gene has CDR1 SEHNR and CDR2 FQNEAQ (reference sequence). With V trimmed by 5 bases and J by 11 bases, 12 bases remained unmatched. The CDR3 has 15 residues.

The chain is built from TRBV7-2 and TRBJ2-5; TRBD1 is a possible D gene (5 bases). Germline CDR1 reads SGHTA; CDR2 reads FQGNSA. V gave up 3 bases and J gave up 5 bases, with 19 bases separating them. The CDR3 is made up of 16 amino acids. The CDR3 DNA reads as TGTGCCAGCAGCTTTGGTCGAGACAGCATTTTTGAGACCCAGTACTTC. It encodes CASSFGRDSIFETQYF. The whole variable domain, filled in from reference TRBV7-2 and TRBJ2-5, reads GAGVSQSPSNKVTEKGKDVELRCDPISGHTALYWYRQSLGQGLEFLIYFQGNSAPDKSGLPSDRFSAERTGGSVSTLTIQRTQQEDSAVYLCASSFGRDSIFETQYFGPGTRLLVL.

The chain employs TRBV6-1 and TRBJ2-5; 7 nucleotides line up with TRBD2. Trimming at V came to 7 bases and at J to 4 bases, leaving 9 bases not matched to a gene. The CDR3 has 14 amino acids. Germline assignment: CDR1 MNHNS and CDR2 SASEGT. Here the CDR3 DNA reads TGTGCCAGCACCCCAAACTGGGGGGGAGAGACCCAGTACTTC. Protein: CASTPNWGGETQYF.

The CDR3 region has the DNA TGTGCCAGCAGTTTAACGGGACAGGGTTCCTACGAGCAGTACTTC. The encoded protein is CASSLTGQGSYEQYF. This chain joins TRBV27 and TRBJ2-7; 9 bases map to TRBD1. J gave up 1 base and V 2 bases, and 3 bases lay outside the gene matches. Germline CDR1 MNHEY, CDR2 SMNVEV (reference sequence). This CDR3 comprises 15 residues.

J is TRBJ1-5 and V is TRBV4-1; D gene uncertain. With 1 base removed from V and 0 bases from J, the gap between germline ends came to 13 bases. Germline assignment: CDR1 MGHRA and CDR2 YSYEKL. The CDR3 is made up of 17 amino acids. The CDR3 nucleotides read TGCGCCAGCAGCCAAGCGGGATGGCAGGATAGCAATCAGCCCCAGCATTTT. Residues: CASSQAGWQDSNQPQHF.